These 17 T cell receptor beta chains share one sample of origin, sequenced in a study of blood T cell repertoires in COVID-19. Using immunoSEQ multiplex PCR, the repertoire was profiled, and TCRdb retains in-frame clones only, with some absent. Of 250,000 to 350,000 clones in the sample, about nine tenths were seen once. Source material: peripheral blood. These receptors came from a young woman with COVID-19, enrolled during active disease.

The rearrangement joins TRBV7-2 to TRBJ2-7, with a tentative D call TRBD1 (6 bases). The ends were cut back, 1 base at V and 5 bases at J, with 15 bases in the middle. This CDR3 is 15 amino acids long. Per germline, CDR1 SGHTA and CDR2 FQGNSA. This CDR3 is CASSLGGRGMDEQYF. The CDR3 nucleotides are TGTGCCAGCAGCTTAGGAGGCAGGGGCATGGACGAGCAGTACTTC.

The chain carries TRBV7-2 and TRBJ2-7; 9 bases agree with TRBD2. Germline trimming cut 0 bases from V and 4 bases from J; bases unmatched to any gene: 4. Germline CDR1 reads SGHTA; CDR2 reads FQGNSA. The CDR3 sequence is 15 residues long. The CDR3 spells CASSLASGSLYEQYF. DNA for the CDR3: TGTGCCAGCAGCTTAGCTAGCGGGAGTTTATACGAGCAGTACTTC.

The gene calls are TRBV6-2 or TRBV6-3 and TRBJ1-2, with 8 bases lining up with TRBD1. Losses at the gene ends were 4 bases for V and 8 bases for J; bases not matched to a gene: 9. In germline, CDR1 is MNHEY, CDR2 SVGEGT. The CDR3 is 14 residues long. The CDR3 is CASSSNGQGLGYTF. CDR3 DNA sequence: TGTGCCAGCAGTTCAAATGGACAGGGCCTCGGCTACACCTTC.

This chain uses TRBV10-3 with TRBJ2-7; 7 bases are a match to TRBD1. There are 15 residues in the CDR3. With 3 bases clipped from V and 3 bases from J, the junction kept 8 bases outside the gene matches. In germline, CDR1 is ENHRY, CDR2 SYGVKD. The CDR3 region is CAISEGGQLDYEQYF. CDR3 bases: TGTGCCATCAGTGAAGGGGGACAGCTAGACTACGAGCAGTACTTC.

V and J are TRBV5-8 and TRBJ1-4; the D is unclear. V lost 0 bases and J 0 bases, leaving 12 bases between the germline ends. Per the germline V gene, CDR1 is SGHTS and CDR2 is YDEGEE. This CDR3 is built from 17 residues. The CDR3 region is CASSLGAGSATNEKLFF. The CDR3 region has the DNA TGTGCCAGCAGCTTGGGCGCGGGGTCCGCAACTAATGAAAAACTGTTTTTT.

V and J are TRBV5-4 and TRBJ2-7; 11 nucleotides align to TRBD2. The CDR3 covers 16 residues. The V segment lost 4 bases and the J segment 5 bases; nucleotides outside the gene matches: 11. Germline CDR1 is SGHNT and CDR2 is YYREEE (reference sequence). The CDR3 loop is CASSPELAGVPDEQYF. CDR3 sequence (DNA): TGTGCCAGCAGCCCCGAACTAGCGGGAGTCCCTGACGAGCAGTACTTC.

The chain combines TRBV9 with TRBJ2-3; TRBD2 aligns across 8 bases. J lost 0 bases, V lost 3 bases, and 9 bases had no gene match. The V gene's germline CDR1 is SGDLS and CDR2 YYNGEE. The CDR3 consists of 17 residues. The chain's CDR3 is CASSEPFSGRSTDTQYF. CDR3 coding DNA: TGTGCCAGCAGCGAGCCCTTCAGCGGGAGAAGCACAGATACGCAGTATTTT.

The chain employs TRBV2 and TRBJ1-2, with a weak D call TRBD1 (5 bases). Germline CDR1 SNHLY, CDR2 FYNNEI. The germline V and J ends were trimmed by 6 bases and 2 bases, with 10 bases remaining between them. The CDR3 runs to 13 residues. The CDR3 DNA reads as TGTGCCAGCAGCCTGGGGCAGAACTATGGCTACACCTTC. The encoded protein is CASSLGQNYGYTF.

The CDR3 here is CASSQVEGGQGQNIQYF. In nucleotides, the CDR3 is TGCGCCAGCAGCCAAGTTGAAGGGGGACAGGGTCAAAACATTCAGTACTTC. The rearrangement joins TRBV4-1 to TRBJ2-4, with 9 bases aligning to TRBD1. Germline V gene sequence: CDR1 MGHRA, CDR2 YSYEKL. J was trimmed by 5 bases and V by 1 base; bases with no gene match: 9. The CDR3 loop spans 17 amino acids.

Remarks on this clone: Other DNA sequences in the sample encode the same CDR3. The chain employs TRBV28 and TRBJ2-7, with D perhaps TRBD1 (5 bases). CDR3 length: 13 amino acids. From germline, CDR1 is MDHEN and CDR2 SYDVKM. Trimming shortened V by 3 bases and J by 2 bases, and 8 bases separated the two germline ends. The CDR3 reads CASSFTGTYEQYF. In DNA, the CDR3 is TGTGCCAGCAGTTTCACAGGTACCTACGAGCAGTACTTC.

V usage is TRBV10-3 and J usage is TRBJ1-1, with 10 bases that match TRBD1. The germline V gene has CDR1 ENHRY and CDR2 SYGVKD. The CDR3 spans 15 residues. The J segment lost 3 bases and the V segment lost 3 bases, leaving 4 bases of the junction unmatched. Written as DNA, the CDR3 is TGTGCCATCAGTGATTCCGGGACAGGGGACACTGAAGCTTTCTTT. Translation: CAISDSGTGDTEAFF.

The chain combines TRBV19 with TRBJ1-2, with TRBD1 matching 8 bases. Germline V gene lookup returns CDR1 LNHDA and CDR2 SQIVND (reference sequence). J gave up 7 bases and V 5 bases, and 15 bases lay outside the gene matches. This CDR3 contains 16 residues. The CDR3 loop is CASSLKRTGISGGYTF. In nucleotides, the CDR3 is TGTGCCAGTAGTCTCAAGCGGACAGGGATATCGGGTGGCTACACCTTC.

This clone was seen just once. The rearrangement joins TRBV30 to TRBJ2-7; D is unresolved. The CDR3 has 15 residues. With 4 bases removed from V and 0 bases from J, the gap between germline ends came to 16 bases. Looked up from germline, CDR1 is GTSNPN and CDR2 is SVGIG (reference sequence). This CDR3 is CAWTHKRSRSYEQYF. The CDR3 DNA sequence: TGTGCCTGGACTCATAAGCGATCTCGCTCCTACGAGCAGTACTTC.

The chain recombines TRBV7-8 with TRBJ1-4, with D possibly TRBD1 on 6 matching bases. Germline V lookup: CDR1 SGHVS, CDR2 FQNEAQ. The V and J ends lost 5 bases and 3 bases respectively, with 19 bases between them. This CDR3 has 17 residues. DNA for the CDR3: TGTGCCAGCAGCCCCCTTCAGGGGTCGGAGGCTAATGAAAAACTGTTTTTT. Residues: CASSPLQGSEANEKLFF.

V gene TRBV12-5 combines with J gene TRBJ2-1, with 8 positions matching TRBD2. CDR1 LGHNT and CDR2 FRNRAP come from the germline V gene. The CDR3 sequence is 16 residues long. V lost 7 bases, J lost 5 bases, and 13 bases stayed unmatched. CDR3 amino acids: CASAFLAGGYNNEQFF. Written as DNA, the CDR3 is TGTGCTAGTGCCTTCCTGGCGGGAGGATATAACAATGAGCAGTTCTTC.

The chain has TRBV9 and TRBJ2-7; TRBD1 aligns across 7 bases. From germline, CDR1 is SGDLS and CDR2 YYNGEE. V trimming: 4 bases; J trimming: 3 bases; junction bases outside the gene matches: 7. The length of the CDR3 is 14 residues. The DNA for the CDR3 is TGTGCCAGCAGCCCCAGACAGGGTTACTACGAGCAGTACTTC. Translated, it gives CASSPRQGYYEQYF.

CDR3 loop: CASSLGLPNAEETQYF. The CDR3, as DNA: TGTGCCAGCAGCCTGGGACTTCCAAACGCGGAGGAGACCCAGTACTTC. This chain connects TRBV7-2 to TRBJ2-5, with D possibly TRBD2 on 6 matching bases. With 5 bases removed from V and 5 bases from J, the gap between germline ends came to 21 bases. Per the germline V gene, CDR1 is SGHTA and CDR2 is FQGNSA. The length of the CDR3 is 16 residues.